This T cell receptor (beta chain) was sequenced in a study of T-cell memory formation after mild COVID-19. This clonotype was detected many times. The antigen remains undetermined. Study findings and constraints: CD4+ bias marked clones expanding day 15 to 37, unlike balanced contracting clones.

Germline V lookup: CDR1 SGHVS, CDR2 FNYEAQ. This CDR3 comprises 14 residues. The ends were cut back, 2 bases at V and 4 bases at J, with 10 bases in the middle. TCRdb re-derived calls from the 5' RACE reads in MiXCR, one entry per CDR3 protein. The sample has more than 75,000 distinct CDR3 sequences, roughly 14% seen once; the top ten hold under 35%. This chain joins TRBV7-6 and TRBJ2-3, with D possibly TRBD1 on 6 matching bases. This sequence originates from an adult woman who had mild COVID-19 (a few samples of this study predate the infection). Cell type and time point are not known. Source material: PBMCs or a T cell subset sorted from them (not recorded which). CDR3 bases: TGTGCCAGCAGCTTAATTAAGGGGGCAGATACGCAGTATTTT. It is translated as CASSLIKGADTQYF.